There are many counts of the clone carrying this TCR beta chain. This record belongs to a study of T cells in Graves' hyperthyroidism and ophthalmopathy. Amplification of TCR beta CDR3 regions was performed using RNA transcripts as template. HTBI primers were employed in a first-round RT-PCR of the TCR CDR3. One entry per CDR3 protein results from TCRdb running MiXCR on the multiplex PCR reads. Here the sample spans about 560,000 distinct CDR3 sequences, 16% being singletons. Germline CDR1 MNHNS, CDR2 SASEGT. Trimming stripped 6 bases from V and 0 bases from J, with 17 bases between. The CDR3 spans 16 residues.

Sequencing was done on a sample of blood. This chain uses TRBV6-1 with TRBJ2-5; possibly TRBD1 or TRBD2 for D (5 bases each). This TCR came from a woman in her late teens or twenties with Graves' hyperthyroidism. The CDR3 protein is CASSYPRWGYQETQYF. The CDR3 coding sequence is TGTGCCAGCAGCTACCCCCGTTGGGGGTACCAAGAGACCCAGTACTTC.